Following are 29 T cell receptor beta chains from one sample sequenced in a study of T cells in Graves' hyperthyroidism and ophthalmopathy. Researchers amplified the TCR beta CDR3 regions from RNA transcripts. The TCR CDR3 first-round RT-PCR relied on the HTBI primer set. MiXCR, applied by TCRdb to the multiplex PCR reads, yields one record per CDR3 protein. This sample has 500,000 to 700,000 distinct CDR3 sequences, with 15% to 20% found just once. The material sequenced was blood. The receptor source for this set is a woman under 30 with Graves' hyperthyroidism.

The chain joins TRBV19 to TRBJ1-3; D might be TRBD1 (5 bases). This CDR3 is 14 amino acids long. Deletions cut 7 bases from V and 2 bases from J, with 12 bases between. Germline V CDR1 and CDR2: LNHDA, SQIVND (reference sequence). The CDR3 DNA sequence: TGTGCCAGTAATAGGGGTTCGACTGGAAACACCATATATTTT. Its protein is CASNRGSTGNTIYF.

This clonotype was seen only a few times. The CDR3 DNA reads TGTGCCAGCAGGGAGGGACACGGAGGTTCGCAGCCCCAGCATTTT. Protein: CASREGHGGSQPQHF. This chain connects TRBV2 to TRBJ1-5, with a weak D call TRBD1 (6 bases). The CDR3 is 15 residues long. Germline V gene lookup returns CDR1 SNHLY and CDR2 FYNNEI. V lost 6 bases, J lost 7 bases, and 19 bases lay in between.

This clonotype was seen many times. The CDR3 DNA sequence: TGTGCCAGCAGCAAACAGGGGGGCGAAAAACTGTTTTTT. This codes for CASSKQGGEKLFF. This rearrangement joins TRBV11-3 to TRBJ1-4; 8 bases align to TRBD1. Per the germline V gene, CDR1 is SGHNT and CDR2 is YENEEA. Trimming took 5 bases from V and 8 from J; bases not matched to a gene: 4. The CDR3 sequence is 13 residues long. The full variable domain, completed using reference TRBV11-3 and TRBJ1-4, is EAGVVQSPRYKIIEKKQPVAFWCNPISGHNTLYWYLQNLGQGPELLIRYENEEAVDDSQLPKDRFSAERLKGVDSTLKIQPAELGDSAVYLCASSKQGGEKLFFGSGTQLSVL.

V and J are TRBV12-3 or TRBV12-4 and TRBJ1-4; D is ambiguous. The CDR3 has 17 amino acids. V lost 4 bases and J lost 1, with 16 bases in between. CDR3 protein: CASSYGGRRGTNEKLFF. The CDR3, as DNA: TGTGCCAGCAGTTACGGAGGGAGGCGGGGAACTAATGAAAAACTGTTTTTT.

At least ten counts were recorded for this clonotype. The chain employs TRBV15 and TRBJ2-5; no firm D call. Germline V gene data show CDR1 as LNHNV and CDR2 as YYDKDF (reference sequence). This CDR3 has 14 residues. The V end was cut by 1 base, the J end by 4 bases, with 10 bases between. The CDR3: CATSRVPLVETQYF. CDR3 sequence (DNA): TGTGCCACCAGCAGAGTCCCGCTGGTAGAGACCCAGTACTTC. The full variable domain, in which reference TRBV15 and TRBJ2-5 provide the parts outside the CDR3, is DAMVIQNPRYQVTQFGKPVTLSCSQTLNHNVMYWYQQKSSQAPKLLFHYYDKDFNNEADTPDNFQSRRPNTSFCFLDIRSPGLGDTAMYLCATSRVPLVETQYFGPGTRLLVL.

This clonotype appeared many times. The gene calls are TRBV6-1 and TRBJ1-1; TRBD1 matches 9 bases. The CDR3 loop spans 16 amino acids. The J segment lost 3 bases and the V segment lost 8 bases, leaving 13 bases of the junction unmatched. Germline V gene sequence: CDR1 MNHNS, CDR2 SASEGT. DNA for the CDR3: TGTGCCAGCCCTGAGGTAGGACAGGGGACGGACACTGAAGCTTTCTTT. Its translation: CASPEVGQGTDTEAFF.

This clonotype was observed a handful of times. V and J are TRBV5-1 and TRBJ1-2, with 7 bases matching TRBD1. Germline CDR1 is SGHRS and CDR2 is YFSETQ. The CDR3 sequence is 17 residues long. After removal of 0 bases from V and 1 base from J, the junction contained 9 bases not matched to a gene. CDR3 amino acids: CASSLEPGDSFNYGYTF. The CDR3 DNA is TGCGCCAGCAGCTTGGAGCCCGGGGACAGCTTTAACTATGGCTACACCTTC. Based on the CDR3 plus reference TRBV5-1 and TRBJ1-2, the full variable domain is KAGVTQTPRYLIKTRGQQVTLSCSPISGHRSVSWYQQTPGQGLQFLFEYFSETQRNKGNFPGRFSGRQFSNSRSEMNVSTLELGDSALYLCASSLEPGDSFNYGYTFGSGTRLTVV.

Only a few counts were recorded for this clonotype. V usage is TRBV2 and J usage is TRBJ2-7, with 7 bases aligning to TRBD2. This CDR3 has 12 residues. Germline loops: CDR1 SNHLY, CDR2 FYNNEI. The ends lost 10 bases at V and 3 bases at J; junction bases unmatched: 6. The CDR3 nucleotides are TGTGCCATCGGGGGGACCTACTACGAGCAGTACTTC. Its translation is CAIGGTYYEQYF. The variable domain in full, completed from reference TRBV2 and TRBJ2-7, reads EPEVTQTPSHQVTQMGQEVILRCVPISNHLYFYWYRQILGQKVEFLVSFYNNEISEKSEIFDDQFSVERPDGSNFTLKIRSTKLEDSAMYFCAIGGTYYEQYFGPGTRLTVT.

The chain recombines TRBV3-1 with TRBJ2-2, with 7 bases identical to TRBD1. Germline CDR1 reads LGHDT; CDR2 reads YNNKEL (reference sequence). There are 15 residues in the CDR3. The V segment lost 2 bases and the J segment 0 bases; nucleotides outside the gene matches: 0. CDR3 amino acids: CASSQQGANTGELFF. CDR3 in DNA: TGTGCCAGCAGCCAACAGGGGGCGAACACCGGGGAGCTGTTTTTT.

In its sample, this clonotype was seen many times. The chain carries TRBV5-5 and TRBJ1-1; a possible D gene is TRBD1 (5 bases). The V and J ends lost 1 base and 6 bases respectively, with 13 bases between them. The CDR3 covers 14 residues. CDR1 and CDR2 from the germline V gene are SGHKS and YYEKEE (reference sequence). In DNA, the CDR3 is TGTGCCAGCAGCTTGATGGGGGGTACCGCTGAAGCTTTCTTT. Translating gives CASSLMGGTAEAFF.

As concerns this clonotype: A read error may be the cause here, since a much bigger clone is one base away. The rearrangement uses TRBV24-1 and TRBJ2-1; 7 positions match TRBD1. The better agreement between TRBJ2-7 and the DNA end casts doubt on the J call. Germline V gene sequence: CDR1 KGHDR, CDR2 SFDVKD. The CDR3 has 12 amino acids. The CDR3 loop reads CATSTGNNEQYF. The CDR3 DNA is TGTGCCACCTCGACAGGGAACAATGAGCAGTACTTC.

Comments on this clonotype: A much larger clone sits a single nucleotide away, making a read error possible. V usage is TRBV12-3 or TRBV12-4 and J usage is TRBJ1-1; D possibly corresponds to TRBD1 (6 bases). V was trimmed by 4 bases and J by 4 bases, leaving 16 bases between them. The CDR3 has 15 residues. CDR3 nucleotides: TGTGCCAGCAGTTCTTGGACAGTCCTGAGCACTGAAGCTTTCTTT. Its protein product is CASSSWTVLSTEAFF.

This chain joins TRBV20-1 and TRBJ2-5; D may be TRBD1 or TRBD2 (5 bases each). V was cut by 3 bases and J by 5 bases, with 16 bases left in between. The CDR3 extends over 14 amino acids. Germline CDR1 and CDR2: DFQATT and SNEGSKA (reference sequence). In nucleotides, the CDR3 is TGCAGTGCTAGCCCCGGGGCACGAGGGGAGACCCAGTACTTC. Its protein is CSASPGARGETQYF.

This clonotype was observed at least ten times. The chain is built from TRBV3-1 and TRBJ1-1; 7 bases are a match to TRBD1. This CDR3 is 14 amino acids long. Germline loops: CDR1 LGHDT, CDR2 YNNKEL (reference sequence). V was pared by 4 bases and J by 7 bases, with 9 bases of the junction left unmatched. CDR3 sequence: CASSLNRDRFEAFF. In DNA form, the CDR3 reads TGTGCCAGCAGCCTAAATCGGGACAGATTTGAAGCTTTCTTT.

This chain connects TRBV18 to TRBJ1-2; 9 nucleotides line up with TRBD1. The germline CDR1 and CDR2 sequences are KGHSH and LQKENI. J was trimmed by 8 bases and V by 4 bases; bases with no gene match: 11. The CDR3 is 15 residues long. The DNA of the CDR3 is TGTGCCAGCTCACAAAACAGGGGGCGAGACGAAGGCTACACCTTC. Translation: CASSQNRGRDEGYTF.

The table lists this clonotype with a few counts. CDR3 loop: CASSASEGYEQYF. The CDR3 DNA reads TGTGCCAGCAGTGCTAGCGAGGGCTACGAGCAGTACTTC. The chain employs TRBV12-3 or TRBV12-4 and TRBJ2-7; a weak D match, TRBD2 (6 bases). V lost 5 bases, J lost 3 bases, and 11 bases lay in between. CDR3 length equals 13 residues.

The genes are TRBV20-1 and TRBJ2-5, with 7 bases fitting TRBD1. CDR3 length: 17 amino acids. Trimming cost V 0 bases and J 5 bases; bases outside gene matches: 15. In germline, CDR1 is DFQATT, CDR2 SNEGSKA (reference sequence). The chain's CDR3 is CSARDQRWDSHGETQYF. The CDR3 DNA reads TGCAGTGCTAGAGATCAGCGGTGGGACAGCCATGGGGAGACCCAGTACTTC.

This clonotype showed up just a few times. This chain connects TRBV20-1 to TRBJ1-1; 7 positions agree with TRBD1. This CDR3 comprises 12 residues. CDR1 and CDR2 from the germline V gene are DFQATT and SNEGSKA (reference sequence). J gave up 8 bases and V 8 bases, and 11 bases lay outside the gene matches. The CDR3 protein is CSPRGQGEEAFF. The CDR3 region has the DNA TGCAGTCCAAGAGGGCAGGGGGAGGAAGCTTTCTTT.

The sample holds many counts of this clonotype. The genes are TRBV11-3 and TRBJ1-1; unclear D gene. Germline lookup yields CDR1 SGHNT and CDR2 YENEEA. The CDR3 is 12 residues long. The V and J ends lost 5 bases and 5 bases respectively, with 9 bases between them. CDR3 loop: CASSPSGTEAFF. The CDR3 nucleotides read TGTGCCAGCAGCCCTTCTGGGACTGAAGCTTTCTTT.

This clonotype appeared many times. The V call is TRBV7-6, the J call TRBJ2-7; TRBD1 aligns across 8 bases. This CDR3 spans 12 amino acids. Germline lookup yields CDR1 SGHVS and CDR2 FNYEAQ. V was clipped by 5 bases and J by 5 bases; unmatched bases: 2. The CDR3 protein is CASSRQGNEQYF. Written as DNA, the CDR3 is TGTGCCAGCAGCCGACAGGGGAACGAGCAGTACTTC.

This clonotype was picked up a small number of times. The chain carries TRBV3-1 and TRBJ1-3; 8 nucleotides line up with TRBD1. CDR3 length: 18 residues. Germline V gives CDR1 LGHDT, CDR2 YNNKEL (reference sequence). The J segment lost 4 bases and the V segment lost 4 bases, leaving 15 bases of the junction unmatched. The CDR3 loop is CASSPPRGQALRGNTIYF. The DNA for the CDR3 is TGTGCCAGCAGCCCGCCTCGGGGACAGGCCTTAAGGGGAAACACCATATATTTT.

Turning to this clonotype: This may come from a read error, since a much larger clone is one base off. CDR3 nucleotides: TGCGCCAGCAGGGACGGGGTATTGCAGTCCTTC. It yields the protein CASRDGVLQSF. V usage is TRBV10-1 and J usage is TRBJ2-1; a possible D gene is TRBD2 (5 bases). Germline loops: CDR1 WNHNN, CDR2 SYGVQD (reference sequence). The CDR3 consists of 11 residues.

This clonotype was seen many times. V usage is TRBV12-3 or TRBV12-4 and J usage is TRBJ2-1, with 9 bases matching TRBD2. The CDR3 length is 13 residues. V trimming: 6 bases; J trimming: 12 bases; junction bases outside the gene matches: 9. The CDR3 loop reads CASSLGLAGGQFF. The CDR3 coding sequence is TGTGCCAGCAGCCTGGGACTAGCTGGGGGGCAGTTCTTC.

The chain has TRBV20-1 and TRBJ1-1; TRBD1 aligns across 11 bases. CDR3 size: 18 residues. CDR1 and CDR2 (germline): DFQATT, SNEGSKA (reference sequence). The V and J ends lost 6 bases and 4 bases, in that order; junction bases with no gene match: 19. CDR3 amino acids: CSAHRGDRGGFSSTEAFF. CDR3 in DNA: TGCAGTGCACACAGGGGGGACAGGGGGGGATTTTCGAGCACTGAAGCTTTCTTT.

Ten or more counts support this clonotype. The gene calls are TRBV12-3 or TRBV12-4 and TRBJ2-7; D ambiguous. There are 17 residues in the CDR3. V was shortened by 3 bases and J by 1 base, with 19 bases between the two germline ends. CDR3 coding DNA: TGTGCCAGCAGTTTGAGCGTTCGAGACCCTAGTTCCTACGAGCAGTACTTC. Amino acids: CASSLSVRDPSSYEQYF.

In its sample, this clonotype was seen many times. Written as DNA, the CDR3 is TGTGCCCGCAAGGGGCTAGCGGGATCAGCCAATGAGCAGTTCTTC. Translating it yields CARKGLAGSANEQFF. The chain couples TRBV30 to TRBJ2-1, with TRBD2 matching 9 bases. J gave up 6 bases and V 8 bases, and 14 bases lay outside the gene matches. Germline V gene lookup returns CDR1 GTSNPN and CDR2 SVGIG (reference sequence). The CDR3 contains 15 residues. Drawing the rest from reference TRBV30 and TRBJ2-1, the complete variable domain is SQTIHQWPATLVQPVGSPLSLECTVEGTSNPNLYWYRQAAGRGLQLLFYSVGIGQISSEVPQNLSASRPQDRQFILSSKKLLLSDSGFYLCARKGLAGSANEQFFGPGTRLTVL.

This clonotype was seen a few times. The chain has TRBV18 and TRBJ2-7, with D possibly TRBD2 on 6 matching bases. V lost 3 bases and J lost 2, with 11 bases in between. CDR3 length equals 14 residues. Germline V gene data show CDR1 as KGHSH and CDR2 as LQKENI. The CDR3 region is CASSPEGPPYEQYF. Here the CDR3 DNA reads TGTGCCAGCTCACCGGAGGGGCCACCCTACGAGCAGTACTTC.

This clonotype was picked up a small number of times. The rearrangement uses TRBV10-3 and TRBJ1-4; D perhaps matches TRBD1 (5 bases). The V gene lost 4 bases and the J gene lost 4 bases, with 13 bases spanning the gap. The germline V gene encodes CDR1 ENHRY and CDR2 SYGVKD. The CDR3 is 15 residues long. CDR3 sequence reads: CAISAGDAFNEKLFF. CDR3 coding DNA: TGTGCCATCAGTGCCGGGGACGCCTTTAATGAAAAACTGTTTTTT.

This clonotype has a count of ten or more. The rearrangement links TRBV20-1 to TRBJ1-2; D unresolved. The length of the CDR3 is 13 residues. V was clipped by 3 bases and J by 6 bases, with 14 bases between them. Germline V gene lookup returns CDR1 DFQATT and CDR2 SNEGSKA (reference sequence). The CDR3 sequence is CSASRPNGDGYTF. The CDR3 bases are TGCAGTGCTAGTAGACCTAACGGGGATGGCTACACCTTC.